Below, 30 T cell receptor beta chains from the same sample are listed, as sequenced in a study of T cell repertoires in cytomegalovirus infection. MiXCR, applied by TCRdb to the reads, yields one record per CDR3 protein. The sample records fewer than 550,000 distinct CDR3 sequences, about a third being singletons. The sequencing input was PBMCs. The receptors come from a human donor in good health (CMV status not recorded). Some clones in this sample may be carry-over from other donors' samples.

The chain couples TRBV19 to TRBJ2-1; 7 bases are a match to TRBD1. This CDR3 spans 14 amino acids. With 3 bases clipped from V and 5 bases from J, the junction kept 4 bases outside the gene matches. Germline V CDR1 and CDR2: LNHDA, SQIVND (reference sequence). DNA of the CDR3: TGTGCCAGTAGTATGGGGACAGAGAACAATGAGCAGTTCTTC. Protein: CASSMGTENNEQFF.

The chain employs TRBV10-2 and TRBJ1-2; TRBD1 matches at 8 bases. This CDR3 region has 16 residues. The germline CDR1 and CDR2 sequences are WSHSY and SAAADI. With V trimmed by 8 bases and J by 3 bases, 14 bases remained unmatched. This chain's CDR3 is CASFSSQQGVDYGYTF. The CDR3 region has the DNA TGCGCCAGCTTCTCGTCCCAACAGGGGGTTGACTATGGCTACACCTTC.

The chain joins TRBV6-2 or TRBV6-3 to TRBJ2-7; D is undetermined. The V end was cut by 7 bases, the J end by 0 bases, with 13 bases between. Germline CDR1 reads MNHEY; CDR2 reads SVGEGT. CDR3 length: 14 residues. In DNA, the CDR3 is TGTGCCAGCACTGGCCGGACGGACTCCTACGAGCAGTACTTC. Translation gives CASTGRTDSYEQYF.

This clonotype appeared a single time. A read error may account for a junction end that differs from germline. The CDR3 nucleotides read TGCAGTGCTTTCAGGCCCGCCTACGATCAGTACTTC. Translated: CSAFRPAYDQYF. V gene TRBV20-1 combines with J gene TRBJ2-7; no clear D gene. This CDR3 comprises 12 residues. In germline, CDR1 is DFQATT, CDR2 SNEGSKA (reference sequence).

Concerning this clonotype: This sequence may be a read error, since a much larger clone differs from it by one base. The rearrangement joins TRBV7-6 to TRBJ2-5; D not certain. The CDR3 extends over 15 amino acids. Germline V gives CDR1 SGHVS, CDR2 FNYEAQ. CDR3 sequence reads: CANSLSSGSPGTQYF. CDR3 DNA: TGTGCCAACAGCTTAAGTTCCGGCAGCCCGGGGACCCAGTACTTC.

The chain has TRBV7-6 and TRBJ2-3; possible D gene TRBD1, 6 bases. Germline-derived CDR1 and CDR2 are SGHVS and FNYEAQ. Trimming removed 1 base from V and 2 bases from J, with 10 bases in between. This CDR3 is built from 15 residues. CDR3 nucleotide sequence: TGTGCCAGCAGCTTAGGACAGGCCTACACAGATACGCAGTATTTT. Translating it yields CASSLGQAYTDTQYF.

This rearrangement joins TRBV2 to TRBJ2-7; D assignment may be TRBD1 or TRBD2 (5 bases each). The V and J ends lost 4 bases and 6 bases respectively, with 7 bases between them. There are 11 residues in the CDR3. CDR1 SNHLY and CDR2 FYNNEI come from the germline V gene. As DNA, the CDR3 is TGTGCCAGCAGTGTTGGGACCGAGCAGTACTTC. It translates to CASSVGTEQYF.

As regards this clonotype: This is likely a read error, given that the CDR3 carries no conserved phenylalanine or tryptophan at its end. The rearrangement joins TRBV7-8 to TRBJ2-2, with D unresolved. CDR1 and CDR2 (germline): SGHVS, FQNEAQ. CDR3 length: 14 amino acids. Trimming cost V 1 base and J 0 bases, with 3 bases left between them. DNA for the CDR3: TGTGCCAGCAGCTTAGAGCCGAACACCGGGGAGCTGTTTATT. Residues: CASSLEPNTGELFI.

The chain carries TRBV14 and TRBJ2-1; tentatively, D is TRBD1 (5 bases). V was cut by 1 base and J by 4 bases, with 11 bases left in between. The CDR3 has 15 amino acids. Germline values: CDR1 SGHDN, CDR2 FVKESK. Here the CDR3 reads CASSQGGTGYNEQFF. In DNA, the CDR3 is TGTGCCAGCAGCCAAGGGGGTACAGGATACAATGAGCAGTTCTTC.

This chain links TRBV11-2 with TRBJ2-7; D is ambiguous. CDR1 is SGHAT, CDR2 FQNNGV, per germline. CDR3 length: 12 residues. The V gene lost 1 base and the J gene lost 12 bases, with 13 bases spanning the gap. The CDR3 DNA reads as TGTGCCAGCAGCTTAGTGGGTGGGAAAGGGTACTTC. Translation gives CASSLVGGKGYF.

The chain combines TRBV4-1 with TRBJ2-7, with D perhaps matching TRBD2 (5 bases). The CDR3 spans 18 residues. The V end was cut by 0 bases, the J end by 5 bases, with 23 bases between. From germline, CDR1 is MGHRA and CDR2 YSYEKL. CDR3 nucleotide sequence: TGCGCCAGCAGCCAAGATAGTCTTTCATATCCGGAGGCCCACGAGCAGTACTTC. This sequence encodes CASSQDSLSYPEAHEQYF.

This chain connects TRBV29-1 to TRBJ2-5; D not resolved. Deletions cut 0 bases from V and 2 bases from J, with 10 bases between. The germline gives CDR1 SQVTM, CDR2 ANQGSEA. The CDR3 runs to 14 residues. The CDR3 DNA follows: TGCAGCGTTGAAGACGGTAGTCTACAAGAGACCCAGTACTTC. Translating gives CSVEDGSLQETQYF.

This chain joins TRBV5-8 and TRBJ2-1; D is perhaps TRBD2 (5 bases). Between the trimmed V and J ends, which lost 6 bases and 4 bases, there was a span of 14 bases. The CDR3 spans 14 residues. Per the germline V gene, CDR1 is SGHTS and CDR2 is YDEGEE. CDR3 amino acids: CASNRGENYNEQFF. As DNA, the CDR3 is TGTGCCAGCAACCGGGGAGAAAATTACAATGAGCAGTTCTTC.

This clonotype was recorded a few times. J is TRBJ1-1 and V is TRBV4-3, with D perhaps TRBD1 (6 bases). The CDR3 is 16 residues long. Germline V gene lookup returns CDR1 LGHNA and CDR2 YSLEER. Trimming removed 0 bases from V and 5 bases from J, with 16 bases in between. CDR3 residues: CASSQEQTGEGTEAFF. The CDR3 DNA sequence: TGCGCCAGCAGCCAAGAGCAGACAGGAGAAGGGACTGAAGCTTTCTTT.

This clonotype has only a few counts. The chain carries TRBV24-1 and TRBJ2-1; TRBD2 is a possible D gene (6 bases). Germline values: CDR1 KGHDR, CDR2 SFDVKD. Between the trimmed V and J ends, which lost 0 bases and 0 bases, there was a span of 8 bases. The CDR3 length is 16 residues. The CDR3 region has the DNA TGTGCCACCAGTGATTTGGGGAGGACCTCCTACAATGAGCAGTTCTTC. This encodes CATSDLGRTSYNEQFF.

There are a few counts of this clonotype. V and J are TRBV15 and TRBJ2-4; D gene unclear. From germline, CDR1 is LNHNV and CDR2 YYDKDF (reference sequence). The germline V and J ends were trimmed by 6 bases and 0 bases, with 6 bases remaining between them. The CDR3 sequence is 13 residues long. The CDR3 here is CATRDVAKNIQYF. The DNA of the CDR3 is TGTGCCACCAGGGATGTAGCCAAAAACATTCAGTACTTC. Filled out from reference TRBV15 and TRBJ2-4, the complete variable domain reads DAMVIQNPRYQVTQFGKPVTLSCSQTLNHNVMYWYQQKSSQAPKLLFHYYDKDFNNEADTPDNFQSRRPNTSFCFLDIRSPGLGDTAMYLCATRDVAKNIQYFGAGTRLSVL.

The J gene is TRBJ2-3, the V gene TRBV6-7, with D hard to call. TRBV6-7 is an ORF for which the function is uncertain. The CDR3 is made up of 11 amino acids. Trimming stripped 1 base from V and 6 bases from J, with 2 bases between. The chain's CDR3 is CASSYFDTQYF. The DNA for the CDR3 is TGTGCCAGCAGTTACTTTGATACGCAGTATTTT.

The rearrangement uses TRBV5-1 and TRBJ2-7, with 10 bases matching TRBD2. The CDR3 has 13 amino acids. Germline values: CDR1 SGHRS, CDR2 YFSETQ. J gave up 3 bases and V 8 bases, and 5 bases lay outside the gene matches. The CDR3 reads CASKAGGFYEQYF. The CDR3 DNA follows: TGCGCCAGTAAAGCGGGGGGGTTCTACGAGCAGTACTTC.

This clonotype was recorded many times. This sequence joins TRBV19 and TRBJ2-4; 8 positions match TRBD2. The junction had 20 bases not matched to a gene; V was cut back by 5 bases and J by 5 bases. The CDR3 extends over 19 amino acids. Germline V CDR1 and CDR2: LNHDA, SQIVND (reference sequence). The CDR3 region is CASSALGAGGPTTENIQYF. Here the CDR3 DNA reads TGTGCCAGTAGTGCCCTGGGGGCGGGGGGCCCAACAACCGAAAACATTCAGTACTTC.

This clonotype occurred a few times. The chain links TRBV28 to TRBJ2-3; no clear D gene. The CDR3 totals 15 residues. Germline loops: CDR1 MDHEN, CDR2 SYDVKM. Trimming pared 2 bases from V and 1 base from J, leaving 10 bases between. CDR3 bases: TGTGCCAGCAGTTTACAGGCTGTGGGCACAGATACGCAGTATTTT. Protein product: CASSLQAVGTDTQYF.

Ten or more counts support this clonotype. The chain carries TRBV7-6 and TRBJ2-3, with D unresolved. V was trimmed by 4 bases and J by 6 bases, leaving 11 bases between them. Germline values: CDR1 SGHVS, CDR2 FNYEAQ. This CDR3 is built from 13 residues. In nucleotides, the CDR3 is TGTGCCAGCAGCTACAACACCGGGGATACGCAGTATTTT. Residues: CASSYNTGDTQYF.

This clonotype was counted many times. This chain links TRBV7-2 with TRBJ2-3; D is ambiguous. This CDR3 spans 16 amino acids. Germline CDR1 and CDR2: SGHTA and FQGNSA. The germline V and J ends were trimmed by 4 bases and 0 bases, with 14 bases remaining between them. The CDR3 is CASSSASRISTDTQYF. CDR3 in DNA: TGTGCCAGCAGCTCCGCGTCTAGAATTAGCACAGATACGCAGTATTTT.

This clonotype showed up just a few times. This rearrangement joins TRBV7-6 to TRBJ1-5; 7 positions match TRBD1. The germline V gene encodes CDR1 SGHVS and CDR2 FNYEAQ. After removal of 5 bases from V and 7 bases from J, the junction contained 8 bases not matched to a gene. The CDR3 has 14 amino acids. The CDR3 nucleotides read TGTGCCAGCAGCACGACAGGGAAGTCCCAGCCCCAGCATTTT. As protein: CASSTTGKSQPQHF.

Comments on this clonotype: Lacking the conserved final phenylalanine or tryptophan, this CDR3 likely reflects a read error. The rearrangement joins TRBV7-6 to TRBJ2-7; D gene ambiguous. This CDR3 has 15 residues. V gave up 4 bases and J gave up 3 bases, with 16 bases separating them. The germline gives CDR1 SGHVS, CDR2 FNYEAQ. The chain's CDR3 is CASSSPTFGFYEQYL. CDR3 nucleotide sequence: TGTGCCAGCAGCTCCCCGACATTCGGGTTCTACGAGCAGTACTTA.

On this clonotype: One base away lies a much larger clone, so this may be a sequencing read error. The V call is TRBV10-3, the J call TRBJ2-3, with D unresolved. CDR3 size: 13 residues. Germline loops: CDR1 ENHRY, CDR2 SYGVKD. CDR3 nucleotides: TGTGCCATCAAGCTAGACAACACAGATCCGCAGTATTTT. Translated: CAIKLDNTDPQYF.

Details on this clonotype: Given the absence of the conserved phenylalanine or tryptophan at the CDR3 end, a read error is likely. The gene calls are TRBV20-1 and TRBJ2-2, with 12 nucleotides matching TRBD2. Germline assignment: CDR1 DFQATT and CDR2 SNEGSKA (reference sequence). This CDR3 contains 16 residues. After removal of 6 bases from V and 11 bases from J, the junction contained 16 bases not matched to a gene. The CDR3 DNA reads TGCAGTGCCACGAGACTAGCGGGGGCCCTCACCGTTGAGCTGTTTTTG. Residues: CSATRLAGALTVELFL.

The chain carries TRBV29-1 and TRBJ2-5; no firm D call. Deletions cut 0 bases from V and 3 bases from J, with 5 bases between. The CDR3 runs 12 residues. The V gene's germline CDR1 is SQVTM and CDR2 ANQGSEA. The CDR3 here is CSVEEEEETQYF. In DNA form, the CDR3 reads TGCAGCGTTGAAGAAGAGGAAGAGACCCAGTACTTC.

This clonotype was detected a few times. The rearrangement joins TRBV24-1 to TRBJ2-3; 9 nucleotides agree with TRBD2. The V segment lost 2 bases and the J segment 4 bases; nucleotides outside the gene matches: 6. This CDR3 comprises 16 residues. CDR1 is KGHDR, CDR2 SFDVKD, per germline. CDR3 sequence: CATSDWAGGVPDTQYF. The DNA of the CDR3 is TGTGCCACCAGTGATTGGGCGGGGGGGGTCCCAGATACGCAGTATTTT.

As regards this clonotype: A read error may produce the germline difference seen at one junction end. CDR3 in DNA: TGTGCCTTGAGTGCTCCTCGGGAGGGGATTACCTACGAGCAGTACTTC. This sequence encodes CALSAPREGITYEQYF. V usage is TRBV30 and J usage is TRBJ2-7, with 8 bases matching TRBD2. Per the germline V gene, CDR1 is GTSNPN and CDR2 is SVGIG (reference sequence). The CDR3 has 16 residues.

The chain employs TRBV6-6 and TRBJ1-1, with D hard to call. Trimming pared 0 bases from V and 1 base from J, leaving 9 bases between. Germline V lookup: CDR1 MNHNY, CDR2 SVGAGI (reference sequence). The CDR3 runs 15 residues. CDR3 in amino acids: CASSYSPVGNTEAFF. Here the CDR3 DNA reads TGTGCCAGCAGTTACTCCCCCGTGGGGAACACTGAAGCTTTCTTT.